These 21 T cell receptor beta chains share one sample of origin, sequenced in a study of early T cells in non-severe SARS-CoV-2 infection. TCRdb passed the 5' RACE reads through MiXCR, listing each CDR3 protein once. The table includes 40,000 to 55,000 distinct CDR3 sequences, 9% to 15% detected once. Material for sequencing was whole blood. The receptor source for this set is an adult who was a healthcare worker with PCR-confirmed SARS-CoV-2 infection or an uninfected control (not recorded which).

Many counts were recorded for this clonotype. The chain carries TRBV6-5 and TRBJ2-3; maybe TRBD2 (5 bases). The CDR3 totals 14 residues. Germline loops: CDR1 MNHEY, CDR2 SVGAGI. Trimming pared 4 bases from V and 6 bases from J, leaving 14 bases between. This chain's CDR3 is CASSSVLEADTQYF. In DNA, the CDR3 is TGTGCCAGCAGTTCCGTTCTGGAGGCGGATACGCAGTATTTT.

This clonotype was counted between two and nine times. The rearrangement joins TRBV11-1 to TRBJ2-3; D is ambiguous. CDR1 SGHAT and CDR2 FQDESV come from the germline V gene (reference sequence). V lost 5 bases to trimming and J lost 3 bases, with 6 bases between them. The CDR3 length is 12 residues. The CDR3 coding sequence is TGTGCCAGCAGCCAGCATACAGATACGCAGTATTTT. Protein sequence: CASSQHTDTQYF.

At least ten counts were recorded for this clonotype. The chain employs TRBV7-8 and TRBJ2-7; D is ambiguous. The V end was cut by 3 bases, the J end by 3 bases, with 18 bases between. CDR1 and CDR2 from the germline V gene are SGHVS and FQNEAQ. This CDR3 contains 16 residues. The CDR3 loop reads CASSLGYPPNNYEQYF. As DNA, the CDR3 is TGTGCCAGCAGCTTGGGTTACCCTCCTAATAACTACGAGCAGTACTTC.

With regard to this clonotype: Relative to the germline gene, one junction end is altered; a read error may explain this. The genes are TRBV30 and TRBJ1-1; D not resolved. The V gene's germline CDR1 is GTSNPN and CDR2 SVGIG (reference sequence). The CDR3 loop spans 13 amino acids. The CDR3 reads CAWRPIMKTEAFF. The DNA for the CDR3 is TGTGCCTGGAGGCCAATCATGAAGACTGAAGCTTTCTTT.

This clonotype was seen ten or more times. V is TRBV6-2 or TRBV6-3 and J is TRBJ2-1; TRBD1 matches at 7 bases. CDR1 and CDR2 from the germline V gene are MNHEY and SVGEGT. Germline trimming cut 7 bases from V and 3 bases from J; bases unmatched to any gene: 6. This CDR3 spans 14 amino acids. The CDR3 DNA sequence: TGTGCCAGCAAAGAGACAGGGTTCTACAATGAGCAGTTCTTC. Its translation is CASKETGFYNEQFF.

The chain couples TRBV21-1 to TRBJ2-1; TRBD2 reflects the table's D call only, with no check against the DNA. TRBV21-1 has pseudogene status. There are 16 residues in the CDR3. The CDR3 spells CASSLSGESSYNEQFF. In DNA form, the CDR3 reads TGTGCCAGCAGCCTTAGCGGGGAGAGCTCCTACAATGAGCAGTTCTTC.

This clonotype was picked up a small number of times. The gene calls are TRBV5-5 and TRBJ1-1; no reliable D call. Germline CDR1 reads SGHKS; CDR2 reads YYEKEE (reference sequence). The CDR3 extends over 12 amino acids. The V gene lost 0 bases and the J gene lost 11 bases, with 11 bases spanning the gap. CDR3 protein: CASSLEAQAAFF. DNA for the CDR3: TGTGCCAGCAGCTTGGAAGCCCAGGCGGCTTTCTTT.

This clonotype has ten or more counts. This rearrangement joins TRBV6-2 or TRBV6-3 to TRBJ2-1; 7 nucleotides match TRBD2. J gave up 2 bases and V 1 base, and 11 bases lay outside the gene matches. CDR1 is MNHEY, CDR2 SVGEGT, per germline. The length of the CDR3 is 18 residues. DNA for the CDR3: TGTGCCAGCAGTTACTACTCCCCCGGGGCGGGAGCCTACAATGAGCAGTTCTTC. It translates to CASSYYSPGAGAYNEQFF.

This clonotype is medium-sized. V usage is TRBV7-8 and J usage is TRBJ2-3; 8 bases line up with TRBD2. The trim removed 0 bases at V and 6 bases at J, leaving 5 bases unmatched. CDR1 is SGHVS, CDR2 FQNEAQ, per germline. This CDR3 region has 15 residues. The CDR3 sequence: CASSLAERGIDTQYF. CDR3 DNA sequence: TGTGCCAGCAGCTTAGCCGAGCGGGGGATTGATACGCAGTATTTT.

In its sample, this clonotype was seen a few times. This rearrangement joins TRBV7-2 to TRBJ1-5; the D gene is possibly TRBD1 (5 bases). The germline V and J ends were trimmed by 5 bases and 6 bases, with 11 bases remaining between them. This CDR3 spans 13 amino acids. Germline V CDR1 and CDR2: SGHTA, FQGNSA. This CDR3 reads CASSGGHFQPQHF. The CDR3 DNA sequence: TGTGCCAGCAGCGGTGGACATTTTCAGCCCCAGCATTTT.

This clonotype showed up many times. CDR3 DNA: TGCAGCGTTCTAAACGGACCTTCCTACGAGCAGTACTTC. It yields the protein CSVLNGPSYEQYF. The rearrangement links TRBV29-1 to TRBJ2-7; D uncertain. The germline V and J ends were trimmed by 5 bases and 1 base, with 12 bases remaining between them. Germline CDR1 is SQVTM and CDR2 is ANQGSEA. The CDR3 has 13 amino acids.

V is TRBV28 and J is TRBJ2-1, with TRBD2 matching over 10 bases. With 5 bases clipped from V and 10 bases from J, the junction kept 5 bases outside the gene matches. This CDR3 region has 13 residues. Germline V lookup: CDR1 MDHEN, CDR2 SYDVKM. CDR3 region: CASSPQLAGEQFF. CDR3 coding DNA: TGTGCCAGCAGTCCCCAACTAGCGGGGGAGCAGTTCTTC. The full variable domain, in which reference TRBV28 and TRBJ2-1 provide the parts outside the CDR3, is DVKVTQSSRYLVKRTGEKVFLECVQDMDHENMFWYRQDPGLGLRLIYFSYDVKMKEKGDIPEGYSVSREKKERFSLILESASTNQTSMYLCASSPQLAGEQFFGPGTRLTVL.

This clonotype turned up a few times. This sequence joins TRBV28 and TRBJ2-1; 15 nucleotides align to TRBD2. The CDR3 runs 19 residues. From germline, CDR1 is MDHEN and CDR2 SYDVKM. V lost 6 bases, J lost 2 bases, and 11 bases stayed unmatched. The CDR3 reads CASSLGLAGGPGPYNEQFF. CDR3 coding DNA: TGTGCCAGCAGCCTCGGACTAGCGGGAGGGCCTGGGCCCTACAATGAGCAGTTCTTC.

This clonotype was found a few times. V usage is TRBV4-3 and J usage is TRBJ2-7; D possibly corresponds to TRBD2 (5 bases). The CDR3 has 15 amino acids. Trimming removed 3 bases from V and 1 base from J, with 13 bases in between. Germline CDR1 reads LGHNA; CDR2 reads YSLEER. In DNA, the CDR3 is TGCGCCAGCAGCCATGGGAGAGCACTTTCCTACGAGCAGTACTTC. This gives the protein CASSHGRALSYEQYF.

This clonotype was detected many times. The V call is TRBV4-3, the J call TRBJ1-4; D gene uncertain. Germline lookup yields CDR1 LGHNA and CDR2 YSLEER. The germline V and J ends were trimmed by 0 bases and 12 bases, with 11 bases remaining between them. The CDR3 has 13 residues. Here the CDR3 DNA reads TGCGCCAGCAGCCAAGATCGAGTGGAAGAACTGTTTTTT. Translation gives CASSQDRVEELFF.

The table lists this clonotype with a few counts. The chain recombines TRBV12-3 or TRBV12-4 with TRBJ2-2; 7 nucleotides align to TRBD1. The CDR3 is 14 amino acids. V lost 6 bases, J lost 7 bases, and 8 bases stayed unmatched. As DNA, the CDR3 is TGTGCCAGCAGCCGTGACAGGGTCGGCGGGGAGCTGTTTTTT. Protein sequence: CASSRDRVGGELFF.

This sequence joins TRBV28 and TRBJ2-1; D is tentatively TRBD1 or TRBD2 (6 bases each). The CDR3 extends over 12 amino acids. The germline gives CDR1 MDHEN, CDR2 SYDVKM. Trimming removed 6 bases from V and 8 bases from J, with 11 bases in between. The CDR3 loop is CASRRGEDEQFF. CDR3 nucleotides: TGTGCCAGCAGGAGGGGGGAGGATGAGCAGTTCTTC.

This sequence joins TRBV6-6 and TRBJ2-5; a weak D match, TRBD2 (6 bases). The CDR3 extends over 15 amino acids. V was trimmed by 6 bases and J by 5 bases, leaving 19 bases between them. CDR1 MNHNY and CDR2 SVGAGI come from the germline V gene (reference sequence). For the CDR3, the DNA is TGTGCCAGCAGCAACGGGGGACTCCCCCGGGAGACCCAGTACTTC. As protein: CASSNGGLPRETQYF.

This clonotype was recorded a few times. V gene TRBV14 combines with J gene TRBJ2-7, with a tentative D call TRBD2 (7 bases). Germline V CDR1 and CDR2: SGHDN, FVKESK. There are 15 residues in the CDR3. Trimming pared 3 bases from V and 2 bases from J, leaving 14 bases between. The CDR3: CASSQGASGAYEQYF. CDR3 sequence (DNA): TGTGCCAGCAGCCAGGGGGCTAGCGGAGCCTACGAGCAGTACTTC.

This clonotype was seen a handful of times. The chain couples TRBV6-1 to TRBJ2-6, with a possible D match to TRBD2 (6 bases). In germline, CDR1 is MNHNS, CDR2 SASEGT. V was shortened by 8 bases and J by 0 bases, with 17 bases between the two germline ends. The CDR3 extends over 17 amino acids. As DNA, the CDR3 is TGTGCCAGCTCACCCCATGTGGGAGGCTCTGGGGCCAACGTCCTGACTTTC. Its translation is CASSPHVGGSGANVLTF.

The chain combines TRBV2 with TRBJ1-5, with D perhaps matching TRBD1 (5 bases). The CDR3 spans 13 residues. With 8 bases removed from V and 6 bases from J, the gap between germline ends came to 14 bases. CDR1 and CDR2 from the germline V gene are SNHLY and FYNNEI. The CDR3 DNA reads TGTGCCAGCGGTGCCAGGGAAACTCAGCCCCAGCATTTT. Residues: CASGARETQPQHF.